Below are 21 T cell receptor beta chains sequenced from a single sample in a study of T cell repertoires in cytomegalovirus infection. TCRdb re-called the reads with MiXCR, one entry per CDR3 protein. The sample has fewer than 70,000 distinct CDR3 sequences; around 28% are singletons. The antigens of these receptors remain unknown. The material sequenced was CD8+ T cells from cultured PBMCs, taken from culture after CMV antigen stimulation. These receptors all stem from a human donor in good health (CMV status not recorded). Some clones in this sample may be carry-over from other donors' samples.

The chain couples TRBV27 to TRBJ1-1; 7 positions match TRBD1. This CDR3 is 17 amino acids long. Germline CDR1 reads MNHEY; CDR2 reads SMNVEV (reference sequence). V shed 0 bases, J shed 0 bases, and the junction held 7 bases outside the gene matches. CDR3 in amino acids: CASSLSRDSPMNTEAFF. The CDR3, as DNA: TGTGCCAGCAGTTTATCGCGGGACAGTCCCATGAACACTGAAGCTTTCTTT.

This clonotype was detected many times. This chain's CDR3 is CSALNFNRGEVSEQYF. CDR3 coding DNA: TGCAGTGCTCTAAACTTTAACAGGGGAGAGGTCTCCGAGCAGTACTTC. J is TRBJ2-7 and V is TRBV20-1; TRBD1 matches at 7 bases. CDR1 and CDR2 from the germline V gene are DFQATT and SNEGSKA (reference sequence). V gave up 5 bases and J gave up 6 bases; unmatched junction bases: 19. The CDR3 consists of 16 residues.

This clonotype has a handful of counts. The chain joins TRBV19 to TRBJ2-3, with TRBD1 as a possible D gene (5 bases). CDR3 size: 15 residues. Germline CDR1 and CDR2: LNHDA and SQIVND (reference sequence). V lost 3 bases and J 0 bases, leaving 10 bases between the germline ends. This CDR3 is CASSIGHESTDTQYF. In DNA, the CDR3 is TGTGCCAGTAGTATTGGACATGAGAGCACAGATACGCAGTATTTT.

The chain carries TRBV5-6 and TRBJ2-1; D call uncertain. The CDR3 length is 12 residues. In germline, CDR1 is SGHDT, CDR2 YYEEEE. Trimming stripped 1 base from V and 9 bases from J, with 8 bases between. In DNA, the CDR3 is TGTGCCAGCAGCTTGACGTTGAGTGAGCAGTTCTTC. Translated, it gives CASSLTLSEQFF.

J is TRBJ2-1 and V is TRBV7-3; 12 positions match TRBD2. Germline V lookup: CDR1 SGHTA, CDR2 FQGTGA. The CDR3 length is 16 residues. V dropped 5 bases and J dropped 12; count of bases not matched to a gene: 14. The CDR3 nucleotides are TGTGCCAGCAGCGCCTGGACTAGCGGGGAACTTAGGGGGCAGTTCTTC. Translation gives CASSAWTSGELRGQFF.

This clonotype has more than one count but fewer than ten. The chain has TRBV6-5 and TRBJ2-7, with D possibly matching TRBD2 (6 bases). V was cut by 0 bases and J by 0 bases, with 15 bases left in between. CDR3 size: 17 residues. Germline V gene lookup returns CDR1 MNHEY and CDR2 SVGAGI. The CDR3, as DNA: TGTGCCAGCAGTTACTCGATCGGTGGCGGGAACTCCTACGAGCAGTACTTC. Amino acid sequence: CASSYSIGGGNSYEQYF.

Note on this clonotype: A read error may produce the germline difference seen at one junction end. The chain employs TRBV5-3 and TRBJ2-2; 7 bases are a match to TRBD1. TRBV5-3 is marked as an open reading frame, function uncertain. The CDR3 is made up of 16 amino acids. CDR3 region: CASSLGGQATTGELFF. In nucleotides, the CDR3 is TGTGCCAGCAGCTTGGGTGGACAGGCGACCACCGGGGAGCTGTTTTTT.

This clonotype was seen at least ten times. This chain links TRBV4-1 with TRBJ1-4; D is unresolved. Germline loops: CDR1 MGHRA, CDR2 YSYEKL. Deletions cut 5 bases from V and 5 bases from J, with 12 bases between. This CDR3 region has 14 residues. The CDR3 coding sequence is TGCGCCAGCAGCGTCGGACGCGGAAATGAAAAACTGTTTTTT. This sequence encodes CASSVGRGNEKLFF.

This clonotype has a handful of counts. A much larger clone sits a single nucleotide away, making a read error possible. The gene calls are TRBV12-3 or TRBV12-4 and TRBJ1-3; D call uncertain. CDR3 length equals 12 residues. The V end lost 1 base, the J end lost 4 bases, and 2 bases lay between the germline ends. CDR3 nucleotides: TGTGCCAGCAGTTTAGACGGAAACACCATATATTTT. Its translation is CASSLDGNTIYF.

The V call is TRBV12-3 or TRBV12-4, the J call TRBJ2-3; TRBD2 matches 16 bases. V shed 5 bases, J shed 4 bases, and the junction held 9 bases outside the gene matches. The CDR3 covers 18 residues. The CDR3 reads CASSDGTSGRGGADTQYF. The CDR3 DNA is TGTGCCAGCAGTGATGGGACTAGCGGGAGGGGCGGCGCAGATACGCAGTATTTT.

This chain uses TRBV19 with TRBJ1-1; unclear D gene. Germline V gene sequence: CDR1 LNHDA, CDR2 SQIVND (reference sequence). The V gene lost 7 bases and the J gene lost 3 bases, with 18 bases spanning the gap. The CDR3 runs 15 residues. Here the CDR3 reads CASTAPVSADTEAFF. Written as DNA, the CDR3 is TGTGCCAGTACCGCTCCCGTGTCGGCAGACACTGAAGCTTTCTTT.

The V gene is TRBV7-9, the J gene TRBJ2-5, with TRBD2 as a possible D gene (5 bases). This CDR3 has 15 residues. Germline CDR1 and CDR2: SEHNR and FQNEAQ (reference sequence). V lost 5 bases to trimming and J lost 5 bases, with 18 bases between them. The CDR3 DNA follows: TGTGCCAGCAGCCCGCCGGGGTCCATGAGGGAGACCCAGTACTTC. Residues: CASSPPGSMRETQYF.

This chain links TRBV19 with TRBJ2-5; the match to TRBD1 covers 8 bases. The V segment lost 3 bases and the J segment 4 bases; nucleotides outside the gene matches: 7. CDR1 is LNHDA and CDR2 is SQIVND in the germline V gene (reference sequence). There are 15 residues in the CDR3. CDR3 nucleotide sequence: TGTGCCAGTAGTATGGGCGGACAGGGCGGAGAGACCCAGTACTTC. As protein: CASSMGGQGGETQYF.

The chain recombines TRBV11-3 with TRBJ1-1, with no clear D. V gave up 4 bases and J gave up 5 bases, with 17 bases separating them. Per germline, CDR1 SGHNT and CDR2 YENEEA. The CDR3 covers 15 residues. Here the CDR3 reads CASSSRAGAWTEAFF. In DNA form, the CDR3 reads TGTGCCAGCAGCTCGAGGGCAGGCGCGTGGACTGAAGCTTTCTTT.

The rearrangement joins TRBV19 to TRBJ2-3; possibly TRBD2 for D (5 bases). The CDR3 is made up of 15 amino acids. The V end lost 3 bases, the J end lost 5 bases, and 15 bases lay between the germline ends. Germline values: CDR1 LNHDA, CDR2 SQIVND (reference sequence). DNA for the CDR3: TGTGCCAGTAGTATCTTCGGGAAGGGTGGAGATACGCAGTATTTT. Translated, it gives CASSIFGKGGDTQYF.

The rearrangement links TRBV15 to TRBJ1-4; perhaps TRBD1 as D (5 bases). The CDR3 sequence is 15 residues long. The V end was cut by 1 base, the J end by 3 bases, with 9 bases between. Germline-derived CDR1 and CDR2 are LNHNV and YYDKDF (reference sequence). The CDR3 here is CATSRATAANEKLFF. As DNA, the CDR3 is TGTGCCACCAGCAGAGCGACAGCGGCTAATGAAAAACTGTTTTTT.

The rearrangement joins TRBV27 to TRBJ2-3; 10 bases are a match to TRBD2. Germline-derived CDR1 and CDR2 are MNHEY and SMNVEV (reference sequence). The junction had 12 bases not matched to a gene; V was cut back by 5 bases and J by 4 bases. The CDR3 runs 17 residues. The CDR3 nucleotides read TGTGCCAGCAGTCCTCCTCGGGGGACTAGCGATCCAGATACGCAGTATTTT. Its translation: CASSPPRGTSDPDTQYF.

This clonotype was found many times. This sequence joins TRBV11-2 and TRBJ2-6, with D tentatively TRBD1 (6 bases). The V gene lost 4 bases and the J gene lost 0 bases, with 13 bases spanning the gap. CDR1 is SGHAT and CDR2 is FQNNGV in the germline V gene. The CDR3 spans 17 residues. CDR3 region: CASSSTGRNSGANVLTF. The DNA for the CDR3 is TGTGCCAGCAGCTCGACAGGCCGCAACTCTGGGGCCAACGTCCTGACTTTC.

CDR3 loop: CAISEGKPGPANEQYF. The CDR3, as DNA: TGTGCCATCAGTGAGGGAAAACCGGGCCCAGCTAACGAGCAGTACTTC. V usage is TRBV10-3 and J usage is TRBJ2-7, with no clear D. Germline assignment: CDR1 ENHRY and CDR2 SYGVKD. V lost 2 bases, J lost 5 bases, and 19 bases lay in between. This CDR3 has 16 residues.

V is TRBV4-3 and J is TRBJ2-7; D is unresolved. Between the trimmed V and J ends, which lost 0 bases and 4 bases, there was a span of 16 bases. The CDR3 length is 16 residues. The V gene's germline CDR1 is LGHNA and CDR2 YSLEER. CDR3 amino acids: CASSQDWVLVSYEQYF. DNA for the CDR3: TGCGCCAGCAGCCAAGATTGGGTTTTGGTATCGTACGAGCAGTACTTC.

Comments on this clonotype: This may arise from a read error, as a much more abundant clone is one base away. The rearrangement links TRBV12-3 or TRBV12-4 to TRBJ2-1; no definite D call. CDR3 size: 18 residues. CDR3 coding DNA: TGTGCCAGCAGCCCCCCGACTCCCGGGCCCCGCTCCTACAATAAGCAGTTCTTC. It yields the protein CASSPPTPGPRSYNKQFF.